The present T cell receptor (beta chain) was sequenced within a study of identical twins. This clonotype was observed a few times. The antigen is undetermined. TCRdb used MiXCR to reprocess the 5' RACE reads, holding one entry per CDR3 protein. Found here are around 530,000 distinct CDR3 sequences, 15% of them singletons; the top ten hold around 0.48%. Findings of the study overall: Within twin pairs, the out-of-frame alpha sequences they shared showed excess low generation probability. Out-of-frame beta sequences exhibited a weaker degree of excess twin sharing.

Every one of the donors was a healthy Caucasian. The length of the CDR3 is 12 residues. The V segment lost 9 bases and the J segment 6 bases; nucleotides outside the gene matches: 1. Germline values: CDR1 KGHDR, CDR2 SFDVKD. The same sample was also used in a study of yellow fever vaccine responses in identical twins.

The sequence was collected from a woman aged 18-30 years in good health. Material: CD4+ T cells sorted from blood. V is TRBV24-1 and J is TRBJ2-3; TRBD1 matches at 11 bases. The CDR3 DNA is TGTGCCACCGGACAGGGGGCGGATACGCAGTATTTT. Its translation is CATGQGADTQYF.